Each of the 21 T cell receptor beta chains below was sequenced from the same sample in a study of beta chain features in type 1 diabetes. These TCRs are of unknown antigen specificity. TCRB transcripts that were expressed got sequenced, as all of the isolated RNA had been reverse transcribed. Produced via immunoSEQ multiplex PCR; TCRdb's table is partial and in-frame only. The repertoire consists of 600,000 or so clones, with about 14% occurring once and the leading ten covering around 0.04%. General observations from the study: Researchers report that Type 1 diabetes patients had moderately but significantly shorter TCRB CDR3s across all four CD4+ subsets.

Sequencing input: naive CD4+ T cells from blood. The receptors originated from a young man with type 1 diabetes.

The chain combines TRBV21-1 with TRBJ2-3; TRBD2 was called by the table and not checked on the DNA. TRBV21-1 constitutes a pseudogene. This CDR3 contains 15 residues. CDR3 sequence reads: CASQVLLEGTDTQYF. In DNA, the CDR3 is TGTGCCAGTCAAGTTCTCCTAGAGGGCACAGATACGCAGTATTTT.

This clone has a handful of counts. The genes are TRBV4-3 and TRBJ2-1, with D maybe TRBD1 (5 bases). V lost 4 bases, J lost 4 bases, and 8 bases lay in between. The CDR3 is made up of 13 amino acids. CDR1 is LGHNA and CDR2 is YSLEER in the germline V gene. DNA for the CDR3: TGCGCCAGCAGCCCCCGACAGTACAATGAGCAGTTCTTC. Residues: CASSPRQYNEQFF.

The V gene is TRBV18, the J gene TRBJ2-1, with TRBD1 identical over 8 bases. CDR3 size: 17 residues. The ends lost 5 bases at V and 0 bases at J; junction bases unmatched: 9. Germline loops: CDR1 KGHSH, CDR2 LQKENI. DNA for the CDR3: TGTGCCAGCTCAATTCCGGGACAGGTTAGCTCCTACAATGAGCAGTTCTTC. This sequence encodes CASSIPGQVSSYNEQFF.

This clone appeared a few times. CDR3 region: CASSGSGPLLRNEQFF. For the CDR3, the DNA is TGTGCCAGCTCTGGGTCTGGACCTCTCTTGCGGAATGAGCAGTTCTTC. The chain links TRBV19 to TRBJ2-1; unclear D gene. This CDR3 region has 16 residues. V lost 9 bases and J 7 bases, leaving 25 bases between the germline ends. Per germline, CDR1 LNHDA and CDR2 SQIVND (reference sequence).

There are a few counts of this clone. This chain uses TRBV7-9 with TRBJ2-6, with TRBD1 identical over 8 bases. After removal of 3 bases from V and 0 bases from J, the junction contained 10 bases not matched to a gene. CDR1 is SEHNR, CDR2 FQNEAQ, per germline (reference sequence). The CDR3 has 19 residues. Here the CDR3 DNA reads TGTGCCAGCAGCTTTAGGGGGGACAGGACCAGCTCTGGGGCCAACGTCCTGACTTTC. This gives the protein CASSFRGDRTSSGANVLTF. The full variable domain, its missing parts supplied by reference TRBV7-9 and TRBJ2-6, is DTGVSQNPRHKITKRGQNVTFRCDPISEHNRLYWYRQTLGQGPEFLTYFQNEAQLEKSRLLSDRFSAERPKGSFSTLEIQRTEQGDSAMYLCASSFRGDRTSSGANVLTFGAGSRLTVL.

The chain is built from TRBV6-5 and TRBJ2-1; a possible D gene is TRBD1 (5 bases). Germline CDR1 MNHEY, CDR2 SVGAGI. V lost 6 bases and J lost 5, with 8 bases in between. This CDR3 is 12 amino acids long. The CDR3 is CASSPRDNEQFF. The CDR3 DNA reads TGTGCCAGCAGCCCCAGGGACAATGAGCAGTTCTTC.

This clone was detected a few times. Other DNA sequences in this specimen translate into the identical CDR3. V and J are TRBV7-9 and TRBJ2-3; 11 bases are shared with TRBD2. This CDR3 is 15 amino acids long. Germline V gene lookup returns CDR1 SEHNR and CDR2 FQNEAQ (reference sequence). J was trimmed by 2 bases and V by 3 bases; bases with no gene match: 1. The CDR3 reads CASSLGLADTDTQYF. The CDR3 DNA sequence: TGTGCCAGCAGCTTGGGACTAGCGGACACAGATACGCAGTATTTT. The whole variable domain, filled in from reference TRBV7-9 and TRBJ2-3, reads DTGVSQNPRHKITKRGQNVTFRCDPISEHNRLYWYRQTLGQGPEFLTYFQNEAQLEKSRLLSDRFSAERPKGSFSTLEIQRTEQGDSAMYLCASSLGLADTDTQYFGPGTRLTVL.

V usage is TRBV7-9 and J usage is TRBJ1-4, with 9 bases fitting TRBD1. V was pared by 6 bases and J by 8 bases, with 16 bases of the junction left unmatched. CDR1 SEHNR and CDR2 FQNEAQ come from the germline V gene (reference sequence). The length of the CDR3 is 17 residues. The CDR3 nucleotides are TGTGCCAGCAGGCCCGCCGGGACAGGGTTTGGTAACGAAAAACTGTTTTTT. Its protein product is CASRPAGTGFGNEKLFF. The full variable domain, its missing parts supplied by reference TRBV7-9 and TRBJ1-4, is DTGVSQNPRHKITKRGQNVTFRCDPISEHNRLYWYRQTLGQGPEFLTYFQNEAQLEKSRLLSDRFSAERPKGSFSTLEIQRTEQGDSAMYLCASRPAGTGFGNEKLFFGSGTQLSVL.

This clone was counted only a few times. The genes are TRBV11-1 and TRBJ2-7; D might be TRBD1 or TRBD2, each matching 6 bases. The CDR3 contains 15 residues. Deletions cut 7 bases from V and 2 bases from J, with 18 bases between. CDR1 and CDR2 from the germline V gene are SGHAT and FQDESV (reference sequence). The CDR3 region has the DNA TGTGCCAGCACGGCCCTAGGGGGGAGTCCCTACGAGCAGTACTTC. Translation: CASTALGGSPYEQYF.

This clone has just a few counts. The gene calls are TRBV6-5 and TRBJ1-4; D uncertain. Trimming left V 0 bases short and J 3 bases short, with 5 bases between. The CDR3 extends over 14 amino acids. Germline-derived CDR1 and CDR2 are MNHEY and SVGAGI. The CDR3 region has the DNA TGTGCCAGCAGTTACTCGCCGGCTAATGAAAAACTGTTTTTT. Its translation is CASSYSPANEKLFF.

The chain couples TRBV28 to TRBJ2-7; D is possibly TRBD2 (5 bases). The CDR3 sequence is 13 residues long. V lost 3 bases to trimming and J lost 3 bases, with 9 bases between them. Germline assignment: CDR1 MDHEN and CDR2 SYDVKM. The CDR3 spells CASSLDGNYEQYF. CDR3 bases: TGTGCCAGCAGTTTGGACGGGAACTACGAGCAGTACTTC.

V is TRBV7-2 and J is TRBJ2-1, with 9 bases fitting TRBD2. The V segment lost 3 bases and the J segment 9 bases; nucleotides outside the gene matches: 6. Looked up from germline, CDR1 is SGHTA and CDR2 is FQGNSA. The CDR3 length is 14 residues. The CDR3 nucleotides read TGTGCCAGCAGCTTGAAGCGGGGGGCTAGTGAGCAGTTCTTC. Amino acid sequence: CASSLKRGASEQFF. Complete variable domain (other parts from reference TRBV7-2 and TRBJ2-1): GAGVSQSPSNKVTEKGKDVELRCDPISGHTALYWYRQSLGQGLEFLIYFQGNSAPDKSGLPSDRFSAERTGGSVSTLTIQRTQQEDSAVYLCASSLKRGASEQFFGPGTRLTVL.

The chain links TRBV5-1 to TRBJ2-3; D gene uncertain. The V and J ends lost 4 bases and 0 bases respectively, with 12 bases between them. The germline CDR1 and CDR2 sequences are SGHRS and YFSETQ. The length of the CDR3 is 15 residues. The CDR3 DNA sequence: TGCGCCAGCAGCCCCCGGACCTGGAGCACAGATACGCAGTATTTT. It translates to CASSPRTWSTDTQYF.

This clone appeared a few times. The chain has TRBV28 and TRBJ2-7; TRBD2 aligns across 10 bases. In germline, CDR1 is MDHEN, CDR2 SYDVKM. V lost 1 base, J lost 6 bases, and 9 bases stayed unmatched. The CDR3 extends over 16 amino acids. The DNA for the CDR3 is TGTGCCAGCAGTTTATATTGGGCTAGCGGGAGCTCCGAGCAGTACTTC. Translating gives CASSLYWASGSSEQYF.

The sample holds a few counts of this clone. The chain has TRBV7-8 and TRBJ1-5; D is possibly TRBD1 (5 bases). V gave up 1 base and J gave up 0 bases, with 7 bases separating them. Looked up from germline, CDR1 is SGHVS and CDR2 is FQNEAQ. The CDR3 runs to 15 residues. CDR3 loop: CASSLEGISNQPQHF. The CDR3 region has the DNA TGTGCCAGCAGCTTAGAGGGGATTAGCAATCAGCCCCAGCATTTT. The variable domain in full, with the rest retrieved from reference TRBV7-8 and TRBJ1-5, is GAGVSQSPRYKVAKRGQDVALRCDPISGHVSLFWYQQALGQGPEFLTYFQNEAQLDKSGLPSDRFFAERPEGSVSTLKIQRTQQEDSAVYLCASSLEGISNQPQHFGDGTRLSIL.

This clone was detected only a few times. This rearrangement joins TRBV6-9 to TRBJ2-1, with D possibly TRBD1 on 5 matching bases. The CDR3 covers 15 residues. Germline CDR1 is MNHGY and CDR2 is SVAAGI. The V and J ends lost 4 bases and 0 bases respectively, with 10 bases between them. The DNA of the CDR3 is TGTGCCAGCAGTTCACAGGTGGACTCCTACAATGAGCAGTTCTTC. Its translation is CASSSQVDSYNEQFF.

There are a few counts of this clone. V usage is TRBV18 and J usage is TRBJ2-5; D may be TRBD2 (5 bases). Trimming shortened V by 4 bases and J by 3 bases, and 9 bases separated the two germline ends. Germline values: CDR1 KGHSH, CDR2 LQKENI. This CDR3 region has 13 residues. The CDR3 loop reads CASSLRAEETQYF. The CDR3 nucleotides are TGTGCCAGCTCACTCAGAGCGGAAGAGACCCAGTACTTC.

About this clone itself: One end of the junction is discordant with germline, which a read error may explain. The chain couples TRBV5-1 to TRBJ2-3; D perhaps matches TRBD2 (6 bases). From germline, CDR1 is SGHRS and CDR2 YFSETQ. This CDR3 has 16 residues. The CDR3: CASRLGSGHSTDTQYF. The CDR3 DNA reads as TGCGCCAGCCGCTTGGGTAGCGGCCATAGCACAGATACGCAGTATTTT.

The chain links TRBV5-1 to TRBJ2-5; the D call may be TRBD1 or TRBD2 (6 bases each). The CDR3 totals 15 residues. Germline assignment: CDR1 SGHRS and CDR2 YFSETQ. The ends were cut back, 8 bases at V and 7 bases at J, with 24 bases in the middle. The CDR3 DNA follows: TGCGCCAGTACCCCAGCAGGAGGGGGGCCAGTGACCCAGTACTTC. It yields the protein CASTPAGGGPVTQYF.

The table lists this clone with many counts. The chain has TRBV7-2 and TRBJ2-6; D is unresolved. The germline V gene has CDR1 SGHTA and CDR2 FQGNSA. Trimming removed 8 bases from V and 0 bases from J, with 2 bases in between. This CDR3 has 12 residues. The CDR3 sequence is CASFSGANVLTF. CDR3 bases: TGTGCCAGCTTCTCTGGGGCCAACGTCCTGACTTTC.

This clone was observed a handful of times. Here the CDR3 reads CASSVGDRVYEQYF. DNA for the CDR3: TGTGCCAGCAGCGTAGGAGACAGGGTCTACGAGCAGTACTTC. The chain is built from TRBV9 and TRBJ2-7; 7 bases align to TRBD1. In germline, CDR1 is SGDLS, CDR2 YYNGEE. J gave up 3 bases and V 0 bases, and 3 bases lay outside the gene matches. This CDR3 is built from 14 residues. Drawing the rest from reference TRBV9 and TRBJ2-7, the complete variable domain is DSGVTQTPKHLITATGQRVTLRCSPRSGDLSVYWYQQSLDQGLQFLIQYYNGEERAKGNILERFSAQQFPDLHSELNLSSLELGDSALYFCASSVGDRVYEQYFGPGTRLTVT.